This T cell receptor beta chain stems from a study of T cells in Graves' hyperthyroidism and ophthalmopathy. Background on the study: Specimen type is peripheral blood, collected at initial diagnosis prior to any treatment. Overall study results and limits: Stable hyperthyroidism and ophthalmopathy were separated using 13 V-J signatures. In blood, most of the thyroid clonotypes expanded above 0.001 were also present.

For the diagnoses, clinical symptoms, serum thyroxine and TRAb, thyroid ultrasound and orbital computed tomography were used. The CDR3 spans 13 residues. Trimming removed 6 bases from V and 10 bases from J, with 13 bases in between. Per the germline V gene, CDR1 is MNHNS and CDR2 is SASEGT. The TCR beta CDR3 regions underwent amplification using RNA transcripts as the source. When the TCR CDR3 underwent first-round RT-PCR, the HTBI primer set was used. A single record per CDR3 protein comes from TCRdb applying MiXCR to the multiplex PCR reads. The sample has about 260,000 distinct CDR3 sequences; roughly 15% are singletons. The table lists this clonotype with many counts. Its antigen remains unidentified.

Sequencing was carried out using blood. The V gene is TRBV6-1, the J gene TRBJ1-6; D is uncertain. This TCR came from a woman aged 18-29 years with Graves' ophthalmopathy. The CDR3 sequence is CASSAQLESPLHF. The CDR3 bases are TGTGCCAGCAGCGCGCAATTGGAATCACCCCTCCACTTT.